This TCR beta chain was identified during a study of cytomegalovirus exposure and HLA in healthy donors. Trimming removed 0 bases from V and 6 bases from J; junction bases left unmatched: 3. The germline V gene has CDR1 SGDLS and CDR2 YYNGEE. There are 14 residues in the CDR3. Primers included in the PCR were 60 Vbeta and 13 Jbeta primers. Here immunoSEQ multiplex PCR was the method, and the copy in TCRdb shows in-frame clones only, minus some. The table includes 95,000 to 110,000 clones, about 74% detected once. Details on this clone: Antigen unknown.

Study conclusions and caveats: The later analysis indicated that the majority of CMV-associated TCR beta chains appeared HLA-restricted.

The sequenced sample consisted of PBMCs. The TCR sequence derives from a woman aged 40-49 years in good health and CMV-seropositive. This sequence joins TRBV9 and TRBJ2-1, with 7 bases that match TRBD1. CDR3 sequence (DNA): TGTGCCAGCAGCGTAGAGACAGGGACCAATGAGCAGTTCTTC. It is translated as CASSVETGTNEQFF.